These 13 T cell receptor beta chains were sequenced from one sample in a study of T cell repertoires in cytomegalovirus infection. TCRdb re-called the reads through MiXCR, storing one row per CDR3 protein. The sample has 750,000 to 900,000 distinct CDR3 sequences, under 35% seen once; the top ten hold around 12%. These receptors' targets are unknown. This material consisted of cultured CD8+ T cells from PBMCs, taken from culture after CMV antigen stimulation. The receptors were gathered from a human donor in good health (CMV status not recorded). Some clones in this sample may be carry-over from other donors' samples.

The chain recombines TRBV24-1 with TRBJ2-3; tentatively, D is TRBD2 (7 bases). V was cut by 3 bases and J by 6 bases, with 21 bases left in between. The CDR3 extends over 17 amino acids. Germline lookup yields CDR1 KGHDR and CDR2 SFDVKD. The CDR3 sequence: CATSDPSVTGGKDTQYF. The CDR3 DNA sequence: TGTGCCACCAGTGATCCCTCCGTGACGGGGGGCAAGGATACGCAGTATTTT.

The chain recombines TRBV4-2 with TRBJ2-1; 7 bases match TRBD1. The CDR3 covers 18 residues. CDR1 is LGHNA and CDR2 is YNFKEQ in the germline V gene. Germline trimming cut 3 bases from V and 6 bases from J; bases unmatched to any gene: 17. CDR3 sequence: CASSHRRTGGGLSNEQFF. DNA for the CDR3: TGTGCCAGCAGCCACCGCCGGACAGGAGGTGGCTTGTCCAATGAGCAGTTCTTC.

The rearrangement uses TRBV6-1 and TRBJ2-1, with D perhaps matching TRBD1 (7 bases). The germline CDR1 and CDR2 sequences are MNHNS and SASEGT. The CDR3 extends over 20 amino acids. The germline V and J ends were trimmed by 5 bases and 8 bases, with 34 bases remaining between them. The CDR3 nucleotides read TGTGCCAGCAGTCCACAGGGGTGGGGCGGATTTACGCGGGATGCTGATGAGCAGTTCTTC. Residues: CASSPQGWGGFTRDADEQFF.

In this sample, this clonotype turned up a few times. The chain joins TRBV28 to TRBJ2-4; 8 bases map to TRBD1. Germline assignment: CDR1 MDHEN and CDR2 SYDVKM. The CDR3 spans 15 residues. J gave up 16 bases and V 6 bases, and 20 bases lay outside the gene matches. The CDR3 nucleotides are TGTGCCAGCAGCTCGTACGAGCAGGGGGCCGCCCCGGGATACTTC. This encodes CASSSYEQGAAPGYF. The full variable domain, rest sourced from reference TRBV28 and TRBJ2-4, is DVKVTQSSRYLVKRTGEKVFLECVQDMDHENMFWYRQDPGLGLRLIYFSYDVKMKEKGDIPEGYSVSREKKERFSLILESASTNQTSMYLCASSSYEQGAAPGYFGAGTRLSVL.

This clonotype was seen at least ten times. The chain joins TRBV7-8 to TRBJ1-1; D call uncertain. V was cut by 3 bases and J by 3 bases, with 11 bases left in between. From germline, CDR1 is SGHVS and CDR2 FQNEAQ. The CDR3 length is 14 residues. The CDR3 nucleotides read TGTGCCAGCAGCTTCTTAACTTGGGACACTGAAGCTTTCTTT. It yields the protein CASSFLTWDTEAFF.

This chain uses TRBV6-1 with TRBJ2-2, with 7 bases fitting TRBD1. Germline V gene data show CDR1 as MNHNS and CDR2 as SASEGT. The CDR3 sequence is 12 residues long. The V and J ends lost 10 bases and 8 bases, in that order; junction bases with no gene match: 7. For the CDR3, the DNA is TGTGCCATCCTTACAGGGGTGGGGGAGCTGTTTTTT. Its translation: CAILTGVGELFF.

V gene TRBV6-2 or TRBV6-3 combines with J gene TRBJ2-2; unclear D gene. The V gene's germline CDR1 is MNHEY and CDR2 SVGEGT. Trimming cost V 2 bases and J 0 bases, with 10 bases left between them. The CDR3 extends over 16 amino acids. The CDR3 spells CASSYAWNSNTGELFF. For the CDR3, the DNA is TGTGCCAGCAGTTACGCTTGGAATTCGAACACCGGGGAGCTGTTTTTT.

This clonotype was detected a few times. In DNA form, the CDR3 reads TGTGCCAGCAGCCCTCTAGCGGGGGGCCTCTCCTACGAGCAGTACTTC. Amino acid sequence: CASSPLAGGLSYEQYF. The rearrangement uses TRBV12-3 or TRBV12-4 and TRBJ2-7, with TRBD2 identical over 11 bases. The CDR3 is 16 residues long. The junction had 7 bases not matched to a gene; V was cut back by 6 bases and J by 0 bases.

The chain has TRBV6-5 and TRBJ1-2; D possibly corresponds to TRBD1 (6 bases). The CDR3 runs 15 residues. Trimming removed 2 bases from V and 6 bases from J, with 16 bases in between. Germline CDR1 and CDR2: MNHEY and SVGAGI. The CDR3 coding sequence is TGTGCCAGCAGTTACGGACAGCTTCATTCGGATGGCTACACCTTC. Translating it yields CASSYGQLHSDGYTF.

This clonotype was recorded many times. V and J are TRBV7-6 and TRBJ1-4; D remains unclear. V shed 5 bases and J shed 5 bases, with 12 bases lying between them. Germline-derived CDR1 and CDR2 are SGHVS and FNYEAQ. This CDR3 comprises 14 residues. Written as DNA, the CDR3 is TGTGCCAGCAGCCGCACGGAGGGCAATGAAAAACTGTTTTTT. Protein: CASSRTEGNEKLFF.

The chain carries TRBV20-1 and TRBJ2-1, with D unresolved. V shed 3 bases and J shed 5 bases, with 5 bases lying between them. The CDR3 length is 11 residues. CDR1 and CDR2 (germline): DFQATT, SNEGSKA (reference sequence). CDR3 loop: CSASIDNEQFF. CDR3 bases: TGCAGTGCTAGTATAGACAATGAGCAGTTCTTC.

This clonotype appeared a few times. The rearrangement joins TRBV4-3 to TRBJ1-2; tentative D call: TRBD1 (5 bases). The germline CDR1 and CDR2 sequences are LGHNA and YSLEER. V was clipped by 4 bases and J by 6 bases, with 15 bases between them. The CDR3 length is 14 residues. DNA of the CDR3: TGCGCCAGCAGCCCACACGGGGGGTGGGATGGCTACACCTTC. Protein: CASSPHGGWDGYTF.

This clonotype was seen only a few times. The gene calls are TRBV6-5 and TRBJ2-2, with D possibly TRBD2 on 6 matching bases. This CDR3 is built from 16 residues. Germline CDR1 MNHEY, CDR2 SVGAGI. V lost 2 bases to trimming and J lost 2 bases, with 12 bases between them. CDR3 loop: CASSYAGTYNTGELFF. The CDR3 region has the DNA TGTGCCAGCAGTTACGCCGGGACTTACAACACCGGGGAGCTGTTTTTT.